This entry describes one TCR beta chain. The antigen is not known. The entry originates in a study of T cell responses to AZD1222 COVID-19 vaccine. Study findings and constraints: Reportedly, nearly half of unique spike TCRs recognized epitopes outside B.1.351/B.1.1.7 mutations. Clonal diversity was possibly underestimated, and the donors were mostly white British, with more females. No repertoire was sampled before or during the peak T cell response, only after it.

This CDR3 contains 19 residues. Sequencing used immunoSEQ multiplex PCR; TCRdb keeps in-frame clones, though not all of them. This sample has around 110,000 clones; 93% occur once, and the top ten carry 2.5% to 3.5%. This sequence joins TRBV21-1 and TRBJ2-2; the table assigns TRBD1, which was not confirmed against the DNA. TRBV21-1 is marked as a pseudogene. The sample here was peripheral blood, taken on day 0 of AZD1222 vaccination. The receptor's source is an adult in good health. CDR3 sequence: CASSRPGGQGAFYTGELFF. CDR3 DNA: TGTGCCAGCAGCAGACCAGGGGGACAGGGGGCTTTTTACACCGGGGAGCTGTTTTTT.